This T cell receptor beta chain was retrieved from a study of CD8+CD57+ T cells in acquired aplastic anemia. Study-wide context: On average, sorted CD4+ and CD8+ cells gave 2.5 to 4 ug of DNA.

Genomic DNA was employed as the template in profiling TCR beta VDJ and CDR3. TCRdb re-called the reads through MiXCR, storing one row per CDR3 protein. Among 200,000 to 300,000 distinct CDR3 sequences listed, approximately 79% were seen once. For sequencing, patients were chosen who had shown expansion of CD8+CD57+ cells by flow cytometry. With no exception, the patients had severe acquired aplastic anemia. Untreated patients provided the blood samples, with no therapy given before sampling. The CDR3 covers 15 residues. Germline V gene sequence: CDR1 SGHTA, CDR2 FQGNSA. Trimming shortened V by 2 bases and J by 14 bases, and 24 bases separated the two germline ends.

This clonotype was obtained from a human donor with aplastic anemia. Material: sorted CD4+, CD8+, or CD8+CD57+ T cells (not recorded which) from PBMCs. The chain joins TRBV7-2 to TRBJ2-5, with D unresolved. This CDR3 is CASSLRRLSTEALYF. Here the CDR3 DNA reads TGTGCCAGCAGCTTAAGACGGTTGAGCACTGAAGCCCTCTACTTC.